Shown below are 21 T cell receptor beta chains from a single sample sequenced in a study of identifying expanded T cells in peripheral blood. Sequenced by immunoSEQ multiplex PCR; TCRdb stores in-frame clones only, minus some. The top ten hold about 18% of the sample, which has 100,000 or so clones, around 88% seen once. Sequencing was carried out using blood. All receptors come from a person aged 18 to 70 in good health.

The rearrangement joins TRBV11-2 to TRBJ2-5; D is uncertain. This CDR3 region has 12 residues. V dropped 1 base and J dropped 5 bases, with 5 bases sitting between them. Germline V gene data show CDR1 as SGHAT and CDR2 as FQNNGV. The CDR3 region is CASSLARETQYF. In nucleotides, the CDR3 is TGTGCCAGCAGCTTAGCCAGGGAGACCCAGTACTTC.

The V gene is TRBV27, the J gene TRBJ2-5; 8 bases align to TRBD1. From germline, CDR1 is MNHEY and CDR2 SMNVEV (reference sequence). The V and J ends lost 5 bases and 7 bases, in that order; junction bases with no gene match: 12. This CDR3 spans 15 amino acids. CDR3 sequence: CASSTGPGGSGTQYF. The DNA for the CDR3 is TGTGCCAGCAGTACAGGGCCAGGGGGCTCGGGGACCCAGTACTTC.

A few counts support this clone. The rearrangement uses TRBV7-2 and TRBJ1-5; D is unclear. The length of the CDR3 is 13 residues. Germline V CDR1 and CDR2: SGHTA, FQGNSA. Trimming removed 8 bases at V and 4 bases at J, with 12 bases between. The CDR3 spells CASGERPNQPQHF. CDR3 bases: TGTGCCAGCGGGGAACGGCCTAATCAGCCCCAGCATTTT. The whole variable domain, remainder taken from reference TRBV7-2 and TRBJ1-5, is GAGVSQSPSNKVTEKGKDVELRCDPISGHTALYWYRQSLGQGLEFLIYFQGNSAPDKSGLPSDRFSAERTGGSVSTLTIQRTQQEDSAVYLCASGERPNQPQHFGDGTRLSIL.

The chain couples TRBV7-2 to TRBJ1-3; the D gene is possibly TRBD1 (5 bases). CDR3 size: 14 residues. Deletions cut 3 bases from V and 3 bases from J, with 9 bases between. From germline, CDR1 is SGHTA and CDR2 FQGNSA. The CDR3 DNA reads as TGTGCCAGCAGCTTTGGGGGGTATGGAAACACCATATATTTT. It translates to CASSFGGYGNTIYF.

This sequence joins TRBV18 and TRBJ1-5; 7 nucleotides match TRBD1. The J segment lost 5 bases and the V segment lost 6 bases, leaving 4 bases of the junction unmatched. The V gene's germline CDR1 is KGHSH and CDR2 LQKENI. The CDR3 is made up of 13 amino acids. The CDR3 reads CASSQGVHQPQHF. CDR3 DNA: TGTGCCAGCTCGCAGGGGGTCCATCAGCCCCAGCATTTT. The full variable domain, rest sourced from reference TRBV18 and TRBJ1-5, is NAGVMQNPRHLVRRRGQEARLRCSPMKGHSHVYWYRQLPEEGLKFMVYLQKENIIDESGMPKERFSAEFPKEGPSILRIQQVVRGDSAAYFCASSQGVHQPQHFGDGTRLSIL.

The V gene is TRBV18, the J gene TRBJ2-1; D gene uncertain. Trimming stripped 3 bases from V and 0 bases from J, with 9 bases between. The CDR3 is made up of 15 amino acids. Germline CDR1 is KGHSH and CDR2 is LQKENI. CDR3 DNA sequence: TGTGCCAGCTCACCGGACCCATTCTCCTACAATGAGCAGTTCTTC. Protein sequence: CASSPDPFSYNEQFF.

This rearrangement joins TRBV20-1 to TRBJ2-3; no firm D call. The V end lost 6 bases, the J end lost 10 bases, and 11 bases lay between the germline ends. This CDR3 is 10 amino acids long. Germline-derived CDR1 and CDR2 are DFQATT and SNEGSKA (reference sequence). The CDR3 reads CSASLGPQYF. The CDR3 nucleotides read TGCAGTGCCAGCCTAGGTCCGCAGTATTTT.

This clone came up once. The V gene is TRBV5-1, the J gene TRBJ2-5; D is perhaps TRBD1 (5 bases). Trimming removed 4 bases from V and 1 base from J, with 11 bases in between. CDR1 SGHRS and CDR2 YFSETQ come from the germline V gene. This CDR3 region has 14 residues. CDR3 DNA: TGCGCCAGCAGCCCCCAGACAGTCCAAGAGACCCAGTACTTC. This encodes CASSPQTVQETQYF. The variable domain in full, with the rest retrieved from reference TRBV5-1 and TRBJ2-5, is KAGVTQTPRYLIKTRGQQVTLSCSPISGHRSVSWYQQTPGQGLQFLFEYFSETQRNKGNFPGRFSGRQFSNSRSEMNVSTLELGDSALYLCASSPQTVQETQYFGPGTRLLVL.

The CDR3 bases are TGTGCCAGCAGCGTAGACGGGGGGCCCACGTATTTT. Residues: CASSVDGGPTYF. The chain links TRBV9 to TRBJ1-3; D may be TRBD1 (6 bases). The CDR3 is 12 amino acids. Germline V CDR1 and CDR2: SGDLS, YYNGEE. Trimming pared 0 bases from V and 16 bases from J, leaving 14 bases between.

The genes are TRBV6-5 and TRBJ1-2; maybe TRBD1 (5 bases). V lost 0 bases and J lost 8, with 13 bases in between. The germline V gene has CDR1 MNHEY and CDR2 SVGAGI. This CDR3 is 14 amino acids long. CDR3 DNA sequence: TGTGCCAGCAGTTACTCGTACCAGGGTGACGGCTACACCTTC. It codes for CASSYSYQGDGYTF.

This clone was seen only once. The CDR3 region is CASSAGTGGISSSYEQYF. Written as DNA, the CDR3 is TGTGCCAGCAGTGCAGGGACAGGGGGAATTTCAAGCTCCTACGAGCAGTACTTC. The chain links TRBV6-1 to TRBJ2-7; TRBD1 aligns across 11 bases. The CDR3 spans 18 residues. Unmatched junction bases numbered 11, after V lost 4 bases and J lost 0 bases. Germline assignment: CDR1 MNHNS and CDR2 SASEGT.

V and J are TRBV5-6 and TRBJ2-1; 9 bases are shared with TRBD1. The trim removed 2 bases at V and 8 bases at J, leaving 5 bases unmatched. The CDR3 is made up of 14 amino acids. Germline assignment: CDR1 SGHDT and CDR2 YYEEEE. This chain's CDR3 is CASSLGQGTDEQFF. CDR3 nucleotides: TGTGCCAGCAGCTTAGGACAGGGGACCGATGAGCAGTTCTTC.

CDR3 in DNA: TGCGCCAGCAGCCCGGACAGGGGTGACGACTATGGCTACACCTTC. Its protein product is CASSPDRGDDYGYTF. The genes are TRBV5-1 and TRBJ1-2; 9 bases match TRBD1. V was clipped by 4 bases and J by 3 bases; unmatched bases: 7. The CDR3 has 15 residues. The V gene's germline CDR1 is SGHRS and CDR2 YFSETQ.

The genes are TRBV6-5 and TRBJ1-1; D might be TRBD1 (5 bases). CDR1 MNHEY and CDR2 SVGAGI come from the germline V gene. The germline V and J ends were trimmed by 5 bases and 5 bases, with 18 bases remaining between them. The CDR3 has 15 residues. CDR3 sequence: CASSKGLLRNTEAFF. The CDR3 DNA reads TGTGCCAGCAGTAAGGGACTCCTGAGGAATACTGAAGCTTTCTTT.

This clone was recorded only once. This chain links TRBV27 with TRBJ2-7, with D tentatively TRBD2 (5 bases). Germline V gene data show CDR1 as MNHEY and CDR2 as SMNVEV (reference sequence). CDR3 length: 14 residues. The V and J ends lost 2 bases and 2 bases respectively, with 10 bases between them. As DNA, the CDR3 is TGTGCCAGCAGTTTAGGGAGCCCTCCCTACGAGCAGTACTTC. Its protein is CASSLGSPPYEQYF.

DNA for the CDR3: TGTGCCAGCAGCGTAGGCAGCTATAGCAATCAGCCCCAGCATTTT. This gives the protein CASSVGSYSNQPQHF. The chain couples TRBV9 to TRBJ1-5; D remains ambiguous. Germline loops: CDR1 SGDLS, CDR2 YYNGEE. The CDR3 spans 15 residues. Deletions cut 0 bases from V and 0 bases from J, with 7 bases between.

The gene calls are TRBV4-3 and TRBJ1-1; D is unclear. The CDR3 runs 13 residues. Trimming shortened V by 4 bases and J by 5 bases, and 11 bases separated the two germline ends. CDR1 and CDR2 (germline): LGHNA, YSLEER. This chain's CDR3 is CASSLQRETEAFF. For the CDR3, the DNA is TGCGCCAGCAGCCTACAGAGAGAAACTGAAGCTTTCTTT.

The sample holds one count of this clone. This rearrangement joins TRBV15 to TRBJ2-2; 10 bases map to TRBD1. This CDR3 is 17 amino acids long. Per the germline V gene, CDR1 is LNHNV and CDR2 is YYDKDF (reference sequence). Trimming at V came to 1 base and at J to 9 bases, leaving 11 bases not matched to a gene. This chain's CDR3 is CATSRASGTGDRRELFF. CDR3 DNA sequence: TGTGCCACCAGCAGAGCAAGCGGGACAGGGGACCGCCGGGAGCTGTTTTTT.

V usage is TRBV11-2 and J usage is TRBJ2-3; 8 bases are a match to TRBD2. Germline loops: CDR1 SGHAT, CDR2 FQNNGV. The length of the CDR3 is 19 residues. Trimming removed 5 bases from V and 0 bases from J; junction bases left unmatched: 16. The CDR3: CASSLFHAGGRVSTDTQYF. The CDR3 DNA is TGTGCCAGCAGCCTTTTCCACGCGGGGGGACGCGTTAGCACAGATACGCAGTATTTT.

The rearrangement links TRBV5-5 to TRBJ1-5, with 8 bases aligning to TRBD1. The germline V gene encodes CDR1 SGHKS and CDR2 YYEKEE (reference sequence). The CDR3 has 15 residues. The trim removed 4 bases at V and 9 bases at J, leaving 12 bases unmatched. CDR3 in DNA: TGTGCCAGCAGCGACCTTACAGGGGGAGTCGGGCCCCAGCATTTT. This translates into CASSDLTGGVGPQHF.

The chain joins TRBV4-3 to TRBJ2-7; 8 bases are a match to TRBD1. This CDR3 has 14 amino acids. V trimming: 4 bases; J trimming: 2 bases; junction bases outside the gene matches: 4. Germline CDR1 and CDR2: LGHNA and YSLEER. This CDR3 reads CASSRDRGPYEQYF. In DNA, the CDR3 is TGCGCCAGCAGCCGAGACAGGGGCCCCTACGAGCAGTACTTC.